A single sample gave rise to the 20 T cell receptor beta chains below, sequenced in a study of graft-versus-host responses after intestinal transplantation. TCRdb keeps only in-frame clones here, not all; method: immunoSEQ multiplex PCR. The data hold 50,000 or so clones, with around 91% observed a single time. Material: PBMCs, obtained roughly 120 days after intestinal transplantation. These receptors all stem from a human patient who received an intestinal transplant, so some T cells may come from the graft donor.

CDR3 in amino acids: CASSQGLAGAYNEQFF. Here the CDR3 DNA reads TGCGCCAGCAGCCAGGGTCTAGCGGGAGCCTACAATGAGCAGTTCTTC. The chain is built from TRBV4-1 and TRBJ2-1; TRBD2 matches at 10 bases. Per germline, CDR1 MGHRA and CDR2 YSYEKL. The CDR3 contains 16 residues. With V trimmed by 3 bases and J by 2 bases, 4 bases remained unmatched.

The V and J genes are TRBV5-1 and TRBJ1-5, with TRBD1 as a possible D gene (5 bases). The germline V gene encodes CDR1 SGHRS and CDR2 YFSETQ. Between the trimmed V and J ends, which lost 2 bases and 6 bases, there was a span of 15 bases. The CDR3 is 15 amino acids. CDR3 coding DNA: TGCGCCAGCAGCTTTGGTGCAGGGAGCGGTCAGCCCCAGCATTTT. The encoded protein is CASSFGAGSGQPQHF.

The chain employs TRBV6-1 and TRBJ2-1, with D perhaps assigned TRBD1 or TRBD2 (5 bases each). In germline, CDR1 is MNHNS, CDR2 SASEGT. CDR3 size: 13 residues. Trimming cost V 4 bases and J 8 bases, with 12 bases left between them. The CDR3, as DNA: TGTGCCAGCAGTGCCGGGGCAGAGGATGAGCAGTTCTTC. It yields the protein CASSAGAEDEQFF.

The rearrangement uses TRBV6-5 and TRBJ2-3; tentatively, D is TRBD2 (5 bases). V was shortened by 0 bases and J by 4 bases, with 8 bases between the two germline ends. The CDR3 is 14 amino acids. CDR1 is MNHEY, CDR2 SVGAGI, per germline. The CDR3 nucleotides read TGTGCCAGCAGTTACTCGCCGGGGTCAGATACGCAGTATTTT. Its protein product is CASSYSPGSDTQYF.

This sequence joins TRBV27 and TRBJ2-3, with D uncertain. The CDR3 extends over 17 amino acids. The germline gives CDR1 MNHEY, CDR2 SMNVEV (reference sequence). Trimming removed 3 bases at V and 0 bases at J, with 16 bases between. As DNA, the CDR3 is TGTGCCAGCAGTTTTTTCCGACCAGATGCTAGCACAGATACGCAGTATTTT. Translated, it gives CASSFFRPDASTDTQYF.

J is TRBJ2-1 and V is TRBV4-2, with 9 bases aligning to TRBD2. This CDR3 is built from 16 residues. Germline V gene data show CDR1 as LGHNA and CDR2 as YNFKEQ. The V and J ends lost 0 bases and 8 bases, in that order; junction bases with no gene match: 8. The CDR3 region is CASSQDLRGGTYEQFF. The CDR3 DNA sequence: TGTGCCAGCAGCCAAGATCTGCGGGGGGGAACCTATGAGCAGTTCTTC.

This sequence joins TRBV14 and TRBJ1-2, with 8 bases aligning to TRBD1. V shed 6 bases, J shed 1 base, and the junction held 13 bases outside the gene matches. The CDR3 runs to 17 residues. Germline V gene sequence: CDR1 SGHDN, CDR2 FVKESK. The CDR3: CASRRPRGRPINYGYTF. The DNA for the CDR3 is TGTGCCAGCAGGAGACCCAGGGGGCGCCCCATTAACTATGGCTACACCTTC.

The rearrangement links TRBV14 to TRBJ2-2, with D unclear. The CDR3 loop spans 12 amino acids. Germline CDR1 is SGHDN and CDR2 is FVKESK. Between the trimmed V and J ends, which lost 1 base and 6 bases, there was a span of 3 bases. For the CDR3, the DNA is TGTGCCAGCAGCCAAGGCCCCGGGGAGCTGTTTTTT. This codes for CASSQGPGELFF.

A single count supports this clone. The rearrangement joins TRBV13 to TRBJ2-5, with 9 nucleotides matching TRBD2. After removal of 4 bases from V and 0 bases from J, the junction contained 6 bases not matched to a gene. There are 16 residues in the CDR3. Germline loops: CDR1 PRHDT, CDR2 FYEKMQ (reference sequence). The CDR3 coding sequence is TGTGCCAGCAGCTCCAGACTAGCGGCGTACCAAGAGACCCAGTACTTC. It is translated as CASSSRLAAYQETQYF.

This clone showed up just a few times. V gene TRBV10-3 combines with J gene TRBJ2-5; maybe TRBD2 (6 bases). Germline CDR1 is ENHRY and CDR2 is SYGVKD. The V and J ends lost 5 bases and 4 bases respectively, with 8 bases between them. There are 12 residues in the CDR3. DNA for the CDR3: TGTGCCATCAGTCCCGGGGGAGAGACCCAGTACTTC. Its translation is CAISPGGETQYF.

The rearrangement joins TRBV4-1 to TRBJ2-1, with 8 positions matching TRBD2. The V gene's germline CDR1 is MGHRA and CDR2 YSYEKL. The CDR3 sequence is 16 residues long. The junction had 5 bases not matched to a gene; V was cut back by 1 base and J by 3 bases. The chain's CDR3 is CASSQVGGGLYNEQFF. DNA of the CDR3: TGCGCCAGCAGCCAAGTGGGCGGGGGGCTCTACAATGAGCAGTTCTTC.

V usage is TRBV5-6 and J usage is TRBJ2-5; maybe TRBD1 (5 bases). From germline, CDR1 is SGHDT and CDR2 YYEEEE. Trimming cost V 6 bases and J 5 bases, with 17 bases left between them. This CDR3 is built from 14 residues. This CDR3 is CASTGGSRGETQYF. Written as DNA, the CDR3 is TGTGCCAGCACGGGCGGTTCTAGGGGCGAGACCCAGTACTTC.

This chain links TRBV28 with TRBJ2-7, with D possibly matching TRBD2 (5 bases). Germline values: CDR1 MDHEN, CDR2 SYDVKM. The CDR3 has 14 amino acids. V was cut by 6 bases and J by 3 bases, with 15 bases left in between. This chain's CDR3 is CASSWAAEDYEQYF. The CDR3 DNA reads as TGTGCCAGCAGCTGGGCAGCGGAAGACTACGAGCAGTACTTC.

This clone was counted a single time. The rearrangement uses TRBV10-3 and TRBJ2-6; TRBD1 agrees at 9 bases. The CDR3 extends over 17 amino acids. The germline V gene encodes CDR1 ENHRY and CDR2 SYGVKD. The J segment lost 1 base and the V segment lost 10 bases, leaving 11 bases of the junction unmatched. The CDR3 bases are TGTGCCACGCGCCTCTCCGGACAGGGGTCTGGGGCCAACGTCCTGACTTTC. It codes for CATRLSGQGSGANVLTF.

The chain joins TRBV11-3 to TRBJ2-5; no firm D call. CDR1 is SGHNT, CDR2 YENEEA, per germline. V lost 1 base, J lost 1 base, and 4 bases lay in between. This CDR3 comprises 13 residues. DNA for the CDR3: TGTGCCAGCAGCTTAGGGGGCCAAGAGACCCAGTACTTC. The encoded protein is CASSLGGQETQYF.

This chain joins TRBV21-1 and TRBJ2-7; the table assigns TRBD1, which was not confirmed against the DNA. TRBV21-1 is an annotated pseudogene. This CDR3 has 15 amino acids. The DNA for the CDR3 is TGTGCCAGCAGCTCCACGGACAGGGAAACCTACGAGCAGTACTTC. Its protein is CASSSTDRETYEQYF.

This clone was counted once. V is TRBV27 and J is TRBJ2-5, with D perhaps matching TRBD2 (5 bases). V gave up 10 bases and J gave up 1 base, with 19 bases separating them. The CDR3 is 15 residues long. Germline CDR1 reads MNHEY; CDR2 reads SMNVEV (reference sequence). The CDR3 protein is CAIRGAAGLQETQYF. CDR3 DNA: TGTGCCATCCGCGGAGCCGCGGGCCTCCAAGAGACCCAGTACTTC.

V usage is TRBV27 and J usage is TRBJ2-7; D is undetermined. The germline gives CDR1 MNHEY, CDR2 SMNVEV (reference sequence). This CDR3 spans 17 amino acids. Between the trimmed V and J ends, which lost 0 bases and 2 bases, there was a span of 17 bases. Here the CDR3 DNA reads TGTGCCAGCAGTTTATCGCCACCGGTCCCGGGTACCTACGAGCAGTACTTC. It is translated as CASSLSPPVPGTYEQYF.

This clone was found a few times. V and J are TRBV5-1 and TRBJ2-5, with 7 bases lining up with TRBD1. V dropped 7 bases and J dropped 7; count of bases not matched to a gene: 13. CDR1 is SGHRS, CDR2 YFSETQ, per germline. The CDR3 spans 14 residues. The CDR3 spells CASSNDRQGRTQYF. DNA for the CDR3: TGCGCCAGCTCAAACGATCGACAGGGTCGGACCCAGTACTTC.

The chain links TRBV2 to TRBJ2-1, with D perhaps matching TRBD2 (6 bases). The germline V gene encodes CDR1 SNHLY and CDR2 FYNNEI. There are 15 residues in the CDR3. V lost 6 bases and J lost 0, with 12 bases in between. CDR3 region: CASRRDGSSYNEQFF. As DNA, the CDR3 is TGTGCCAGCAGGAGGGACGGGAGCTCCTACAATGAGCAGTTCTTC.